This T cell receptor beta chain was captured in a study of CXCR3-negative and CXCR3-positive naive CD8 T cells. Overall study results and limits: Researchers report that CXCR3-positive naive cells carry more hydrophobic TRB CDR3s than CXCR3-negative naive cells.

Germline V lookup: CDR1 SGHVS, CDR2 FNYEAQ. The CDR3 has 14 residues. Libraries of TRB cDNA were made by 5' RACE and carried UMIs. TCRdb reanalyzed the 5' RACE reads, giving one entry per CDR3 protein sequence and no DNA. The table lists around 63,000 distinct CDR3 sequences. For this clonotype: The antigen remains unidentified.

The receptor's source is a human donor in good health. Some clones in this sample may be carry-over from other donors' samples. Sequencing was performed on naive CXCR3+ CD8+ T cells from blood. Sample subset: CD45RO-CCR7+CD27+CD95- naive CD8+ T cells expressing CXCR3 (TNR3+). The chain links TRBV7-6 to TRBJ2-7; absent DNA, TCRdb's TRBD1 call cannot be checked. The CDR3 loop reads CASSAGTGDYEQYF.